Shown below are 9 T cell receptor beta chains from a single sample sequenced in a study of blood T cell repertoires in COVID-19. Assay used: immunoSEQ multiplex PCR; TCRdb lists only in-frame clones, some missing. The sample yields some 170,000 clones, around 76% seen once. The sequencing input was peripheral blood. Every receptor here comes from a woman in her seventies with acute or convalescent COVID-19.

This clone was observed a single time. This chain uses TRBV19 with TRBJ1-2; no reliable D call. This CDR3 is built from 15 residues. Trimming shortened V by 3 bases and J by 6 bases, and 17 bases separated the two germline ends. Germline V gene data show CDR1 as LNHDA and CDR2 as SQIVND (reference sequence). Here the CDR3 DNA reads TGTGCCAGTAGTATTTACAGATCTAGCCCTGATGGCTACACCTTC. This codes for CASSIYRSSPDGYTF.

This sequence joins TRBV27 and TRBJ2-7; D is unresolved. Germline CDR1 and CDR2: MNHEY and SMNVEV (reference sequence). Trimming removed 0 bases at V and 0 bases at J, with 12 bases between. The CDR3 is 16 residues long. In DNA form, the CDR3 reads TGTGCCAGCAGTTTATCTGCCAGGTGGTCCTCCTACGAGCAGTACTTC. It codes for CASSLSARWSSYEQYF.

This rearrangement joins TRBV6-5 to TRBJ2-1, with TRBD2 matching 11 bases. This CDR3 comprises 14 residues. V lost 8 bases to trimming and J lost 7 bases; unmatched junction nucleotides: 7. In germline, CDR1 is MNHEY, CDR2 SVGAGI. The CDR3 DNA reads TGTGCCAGCCGCCTTAGCGGGGGGGCTAATGAGCAGTTCTTC. It specifies CASRLSGGANEQFF.

This clone was recorded a few times. The rearrangement joins TRBV2 to TRBJ2-1, with a possible D match to TRBD1 (6 bases). Germline V gene data show CDR1 as SNHLY and CDR2 as FYNNEI. This CDR3 spans 13 amino acids. V was trimmed by 2 bases and J by 5 bases, leaving 7 bases between them. The DNA of the CDR3 is TGTGCCAGCAGTGAACAGGGGCACAATGAGCAGTTCTTC. Amino acid sequence: CASSEQGHNEQFF. The variable domain in full, with the rest retrieved from reference TRBV2 and TRBJ2-1, is EPEVTQTPSHQVTQMGQEVILRCVPISNHLYFYWYRQILGQKVEFLVSFYNNEISEKSEIFDDQFSVERPDGSNFTLKIRSTKLEDSAMYFCASSEQGHNEQFFGPGTRLTVL.

The J gene is TRBJ2-1, the V gene TRBV10-3, with D perhaps TRBD1 (5 bases). Germline V gene sequence: CDR1 ENHRY, CDR2 SYGVKD. The CDR3 sequence is 17 residues long. V dropped 0 bases and J dropped 6 bases, with 18 bases sitting between them. CDR3 in DNA: TGTGCCATCAGTGAGTCTTATGGGCAGGGATCTGGCAATGAGCAGTTCTTC. This sequence encodes CAISESYGQGSGNEQFF.

The chain has TRBV5-6 and TRBJ1-3; weak D call: TRBD1 (6 bases). In germline, CDR1 is SGHDT, CDR2 YYEEEE. The CDR3 contains 16 residues. The V end was cut by 5 bases, the J end by 0 bases, with 15 bases between. The CDR3 nucleotides read TGTGCCAGCAGGAAAAACAGGGCCATCTCTGGAAACACCATATATTTT. Translating gives CASRKNRAISGNTIYF.

The rearrangement links TRBV27 to TRBJ2-1, with 8 bases identical to TRBD1. The length of the CDR3 is 16 residues. CDR1 and CDR2 (germline): MNHEY, SMNVEV (reference sequence). The junction had 10 bases not matched to a gene; V was cut back by 5 bases and J by 4 bases. CDR3 amino acids: CASSIPGQVHYNEQFF. For the CDR3, the DNA is TGTGCCAGCAGTATCCCGGGACAGGTTCATTACAATGAGCAGTTCTTC.

The J gene is TRBJ1-3, the V gene TRBV5-6; 10 bases align to TRBD1. The ends lost 4 bases at V and 4 bases at J; junction bases unmatched: 8. The CDR3 has 16 amino acids. Germline loops: CDR1 SGHDT, CDR2 YYEEEE. The DNA for the CDR3 is TGTGCCAGCAGCCTAATGGACAGGGGGTACGGAAACACCATATATTTT. Encoded protein: CASSLMDRGYGNTIYF. The full variable domain, in which reference TRBV5-6 and TRBJ1-3 provide the parts outside the CDR3, is DAGVTQSPTHLIKTRGQQVTLRCSPKSGHDTVSWYQQALGQGPQFIFQYYEEEERQRGNFPDRFSGHQFPNYSSELNVNALLLGDSALYLCASSLMDRGYGNTIYFGEGSWLTVV.

This clone occurred a few times. The chain joins TRBV18 to TRBJ1-5; D remains ambiguous. Trimming cost V 3 bases and J 2 bases, with 5 bases left between them. There are 13 residues in the CDR3. The germline gives CDR1 KGHSH, CDR2 LQKENI. In DNA form, the CDR3 reads TGTGCCAGCTCACCCCCGGGCAATCAGCCCCAGCATTTT. This translates into CASSPPGNQPQHF.